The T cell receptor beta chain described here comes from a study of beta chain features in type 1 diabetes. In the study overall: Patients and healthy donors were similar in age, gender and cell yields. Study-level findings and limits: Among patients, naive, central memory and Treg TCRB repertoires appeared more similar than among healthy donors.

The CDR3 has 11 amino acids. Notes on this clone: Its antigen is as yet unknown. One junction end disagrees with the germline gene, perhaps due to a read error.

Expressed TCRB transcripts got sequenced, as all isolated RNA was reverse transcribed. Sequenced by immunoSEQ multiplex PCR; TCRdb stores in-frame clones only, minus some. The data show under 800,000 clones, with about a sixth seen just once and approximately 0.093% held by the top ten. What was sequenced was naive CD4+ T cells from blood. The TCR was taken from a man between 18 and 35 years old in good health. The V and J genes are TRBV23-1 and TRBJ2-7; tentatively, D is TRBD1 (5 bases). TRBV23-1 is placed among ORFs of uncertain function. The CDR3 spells CASSKRPGLFF. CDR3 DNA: TGCGCCAGCAGTAAACGCCCAGGGCTGTTCTTC.